Listed here are 8 T cell receptor beta chains from one sample, sequenced in a study of identical twins. TCRdb re-derived calls from the 5' RACE reads in MiXCR, one entry per CDR3 protein. The sample contains hundreds of thousands of distinct CDR3 sequences, over 11% of which appear only once. Input material: memory (CD45RO+) T cells sorted from blood. These receptor sequences come from a woman aged 18-30 years in good health.

This clonotype was observed at least ten times. J is TRBJ2-4 and V is TRBV7-9; D unclear. This CDR3 is built from 12 residues. V shed 3 bases and J shed 10 bases, with 10 bases lying between them. In germline, CDR1 is SEHNR, CDR2 FQNEAQ (reference sequence). CDR3 in amino acids: CASSLVREIQYF. In DNA form, the CDR3 reads TGTGCCAGCAGCTTGGTCAGAGAAATTCAGTACTTC. Using reference TRBV7-9 and TRBJ2-4 for the parts outside the CDR3, the full variable domain is DTGVSQNPRHKITKRGQNVTFRCDPISEHNRLYWYRQTLGQGPEFLTYFQNEAQLEKSRLLSDRFSAERPKGSFSTLEIQRTEQGDSAMYLCASSLVREIQYFGAGTRLSVL.

This chain joins TRBV6-2 or TRBV6-3 and TRBJ2-1; 11 bases align to TRBD2. After removal of 3 bases from V and 6 bases from J, the junction contained 4 bases not matched to a gene. CDR3 size: 15 residues. The germline gives CDR1 MNHEY, CDR2 SVGEGT. As DNA, the CDR3 is TGTGCCAGCAGTTATTTAGCGGGAGGGCCCAATGAGCAGTTCTTC. It encodes CASSYLAGGPNEQFF.

This chain links TRBV7-9 with TRBJ2-3; D is tentatively TRBD1 or TRBD2 (6 bases each). Trimming took off 5 bases at V and 2 bases at J, with 11 bases between the two ends. The CDR3 is made up of 14 amino acids. Germline CDR1 SEHNR, CDR2 FQNEAQ (reference sequence). CDR3 bases: TGTGCCAGCAGCGGGGGGCGATCCACAGATACGCAGTATTTT. This encodes CASSGGRSTDTQYF.

This clonotype turned up a few times. V gene TRBV10-2 combines with J gene TRBJ2-1; D call uncertain. Germline-derived CDR1 and CDR2 are WSHSY and SAAADI. V lost 6 bases, J lost 1 base, and 7 bases lay in between. The CDR3 totals 13 residues. This CDR3 is CASRGPSYNEQFF. For the CDR3, the DNA is TGCGCCAGCAGGGGCCCTTCCTACAATGAGCAGTTCTTC.

The table lists this clonotype with a few counts. In DNA form, the CDR3 reads TGCAGCGCGGAACGGGGGGCGAACACCATATATTTT. This codes for CSAERGANTIYF. The chain uses TRBV29-1 and TRBJ1-3; a possible D gene is TRBD1 (6 bases). The CDR3 length is 12 residues. The germline V gene encodes CDR1 SQVTM and CDR2 ANQGSEA. Trimming left V 7 bases short and J 7 bases short, with 14 bases between.

The V call is TRBV5-4, the J call TRBJ2-7, with TRBD1 matching over 11 bases. The CDR3 runs to 13 residues. Germline V CDR1 and CDR2: SGHNT, YYREEE (reference sequence). Trimming took 2 bases from V and 10 from J; bases not matched to a gene: 5. The CDR3 region has the DNA TGTGCCAGCAGCTTCTCGGACAGGGGGCGTCAGTACTTC. Its protein is CASSFSDRGRQYF.

The chain joins TRBV20-1 to TRBJ2-3; 8 nucleotides match TRBD2. The V segment lost 6 bases and the J segment 10 bases; nucleotides outside the gene matches: 15. CDR3 length: 14 residues. Germline V gene data show CDR1 as DFQATT and CDR2 as SNEGSKA (reference sequence). CDR3 sequence reads: CSARPGTSESAQYF. CDR3 coding DNA: TGCAGTGCCAGACCCGGGACTAGTGAATCTGCGCAGTATTTT.

This clonotype came up a few times. V usage is TRBV12-3 or TRBV12-4 and J usage is TRBJ1-6; maybe TRBD1 (6 bases). The CDR3 runs to 12 residues. Trimming removed 3 bases from V and 15 bases from J, with 12 bases in between. The CDR3 protein is CASSFGRGRLHF. CDR3 nucleotide sequence: TGTGCCAGCAGTTTTGGCAGGGGACGCCTCCACTTT.